These T cell receptor beta chains were read from a single sample in a study of CD8 T cells in ankylosing spondylitis. One entry per CDR3 protein, called by TCRdb with MiXCR from the 5' RACE reads. Of about 240,000 distinct CDR3 sequences listed, 8.6% are singletons. Sequencing was carried out using blood, either unsorted or a sorted T cell fraction (not recorded which). The receptors here all came from a male donor with ankylosing spondylitis or in good health (not recorded which). The CDR3 runs from the conserved cysteine through the conserved F or W. A D gene is named only where the DNA matches it firmly. Clone size appears in some rows only: once, few, many, or a class for an expanded clone.

d_gene	v_gene	abundance	j_gene	CDR3aa	CDR3nt
-	TRBV5-1	-	TRBJ1-4	CASSSGTVREKLFF	TGCGCCAGCAGCTCCGGGACGGTTAGGGAAAAACTGTTTTTT
TRBD1	TRBV6-2/TRBV6-3	many	TRBJ1-5	CASSDRANQPQHF	TGTGCCAGCAGTGACAGGGCCAATCAGCCCCAGCATTTT
TRBD1	TRBV5-1	many	TRBJ2-5	CASSLGTGGQTQYF	TGCGCCAGCAGCCTTGGGACAGGGGGACAGACCCAGTACTTC
-	TRBV7-9	many	TRBJ2-1	CASSLGGSEQFF	TGTGCCAGCAGCTTAGGGGGGAGTGAGCAGTTCTTC
-	TRBV10-3	many	TRBJ1-2	CAISEHYGYTF	TGTGCCATCAGTGAGCACTATGGCTACACCTTC
-	TRBV4-3	many	TRBJ2-1	CASSQARRSSYNEQFF	TGCGCCAGCAGCCAGGCTAGGCGTAGCTCCTACAATGAGCAGTTCTTC
-	TRBV20-1	many	TRBJ2-4	CSAEGENIQYF	TGCAGTGCAGAGGGGGAAAACATTCAGTACTTC
TRBD1	TRBV27	many	TRBJ2-1	CASSLSRQGAAEQFF	TGTGCCAGCAGTTTATCCCGGCAGGGGGCTGCTGAGCAGTTCTTC
TRBD2	TRBV5-1	many	TRBJ2-3	CASSMGRGGAGDTQYF	TGCGCCAGCAGCATGGGTCGCGGGGGGGCTGGAGATACGCAGTATTTT
-	TRBV7-9	many	TRBJ2-7	CASSLRGSPYEQYF	TGTGCCAGCAGCTTAAGAGGAAGTCCTTACGAGCAGTACTTC
-	TRBV20-1	many	TRBJ2-1	CSARDIGSSYNEQFF	TGCAGTGCTAGGGACATAGGGAGCTCCTACAATGAGCAGTTCTTC
TRBD1	TRBV11-1	-	TRBJ2-5	CASSFLHRGQETQYF	TGTGCCAGCAGCTTTTTACACAGGGGTCAAGAGACCCAGTACTTC
TRBD2	TRBV20-1	many	TRBJ2-1	CSARDSLAGAEQFF	TGCAGTGCTAGAGACTCACTAGCGGGAGCTGAGCAGTTCTTC
-	TRBV7-2	many	TRBJ1-1	CASSLGLGVTEAFF	TGTGCCAGCAGCTTAGGTTTGGGGGTCACTGAAGCTTTCTTT
-	TRBV7-8	-	TRBJ2-5	CASSLGATGQETQYF	TGTGCCAGCAGCTTAGGTGCGACAGGTCAAGAGACCCAGTACTTC
-	TRBV5-1	-	TRBJ1-4	CASSLDSLDGEKLFF	TGCGCCAGCAGCTTGGACTCTCTTGACGGTGAAAAACTGTTTTTT
-	TRBV7-2	-	TRBJ2-7	CASSFTGKPYEQYF	TGTGCCAGCAGCTTCACCGGGAAACCCTACGAGCAGTACTTC
-	TRBV24-1	many	TRBJ2-1	CATGQSSYNEQFF	TGTGCCACTGGACAGAGCTCCTACAATGAGCAGTTCTTC
TRBD1	TRBV7-2	many	TRBJ1-5	CASSLQGVGNQPQHF	TGTGCCAGCAGCTTACAGGGGGTTGGCAATCAGCCCCAGCATTTT
-	TRBV29-1	many	TRBJ1-1	CSVARDGPEAFF	TGCAGCGTAGCCCGGGACGGCCCCGAAGCTTTCTTT
-	TRBV20-1	many	TRBJ2-1	CSALSREHYNEQFF	TGCAGTGCCCTTTCCCGGGAGCACTACAATGAGCAGTTCTTC
-	TRBV5-1	many	TRBJ2-2	CASSPTGAGLTGELFF	TGCGCCAGCAGCCCTACCGGAGCAGGGCTAACCGGGGAGCTGTTTTTT
-	TRBV30	-	TRBJ1-3	CALGLTGNTIYF	TGTGCCTTGGGACTCACTGGAAACACCATATATTTT
-	TRBV27	-	TRBJ1-4	CASSLKGTTATNEKLFF	TGTGCCAGCAGTTTAAAGGGGACAACTGCAACTAATGAAAAACTGTTTTTT
-	TRBV5-1	many	TRBJ1-1	CASSSLQGNTEAFF	TGCGCCAGCAGCTCGTTACAGGGGAACACTGAAGCTTTCTTT
-	TRBV5-1	many	TRBJ2-5	CASSLVLPLETQYF	TGCGCCAGCAGCTTGGTTCTGCCATTGGAGACCCAGTACTTC
-	TRBV28	many	TRBJ1-2	CASSFRTVGYGYTF	TGTGCCAGCAGTTTCCGGACAGTTGGATATGGCTACACCTTC
TRBD1	TRBV4-2	many	TRBJ2-7	CASSQEAQGKYEQYF	TGTGCCAGCAGCCAAGAGGCACAGGGGAAGTACGAGCAGTACTTC
TRBD1	TRBV20-1	many	TRBJ1-2	CSAGDRDYYGYTF	TGCAGTGCTGGGGACAGGGATTACTATGGCTACACCTTC